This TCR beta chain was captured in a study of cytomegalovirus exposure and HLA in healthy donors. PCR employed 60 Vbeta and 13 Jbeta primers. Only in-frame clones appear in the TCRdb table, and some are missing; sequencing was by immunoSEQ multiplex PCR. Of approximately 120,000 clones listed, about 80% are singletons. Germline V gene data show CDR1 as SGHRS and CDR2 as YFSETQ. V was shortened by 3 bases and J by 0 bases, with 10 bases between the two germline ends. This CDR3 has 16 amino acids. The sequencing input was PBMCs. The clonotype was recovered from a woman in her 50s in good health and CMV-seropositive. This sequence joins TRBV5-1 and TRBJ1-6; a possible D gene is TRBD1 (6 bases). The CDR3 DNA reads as TGCGCCAGCAGCTCTGGACAGAGCTCCTATAATTCACCCCTCCACTTT. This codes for CASSSGQSSYNSPLHF.